This T cell receptor beta chain was documented in a study of shared clonotypes between healthy human individuals. The material for each subset, its genomic DNA, was split evenly across several immunoSEQ plates. Sequencing used immunoSEQ multiplex PCR; TCRdb keeps in-frame clones, though not all of them. The sample holds 600,000 to 750,000 clones, 90% seen once. Study-level results: Compared with clonotypes that all four donors shared, non-shared clonotypes had lower generation probabilities.

The CDR3 covers 14 residues. Trimming cost V 3 bases and J 7 bases, with 18 bases left between them. The germline gives CDR1 SQVTM, CDR2 ANQGSEA. With respect to this clone: Its antigen is not known.

Sequenced sample: memory CD8+ T cells from PBMCs. The subset here: CD45RO+ cells pooled with CCR7-negative TemRA cells. The chain recombines TRBV29-1 with TRBJ1-2; D remains unclear. The clonotype originates from a man between 18 and 29 years old in good health. Some clones in this sample may be carry-over from other donors' samples. Here the CDR3 reads CSVELGGDPLGYTF. The CDR3 DNA follows: TGCAGCGTTGAGTTGGGCGGGGATCCGCTTGGCTACACCTTC.